The source of this TCR beta chain is a study of T-cell memory formation after mild COVID-19. Study-wide background: Clustering of TCRs was largely donor specific.

From the 5' RACE reads, TCRdb called clonotypes with MiXCR, one entry per CDR3 protein. The data show around 500,000 distinct CDR3 sequences, roughly 20% seen once. To note about this clonotype: At one end the junction does not follow the germline gene, possibly because of a read error.

Source material: PBMCs or a T cell subset sorted from them (not recorded which). The sequence was obtained from an adult woman who had mild COVID-19 (a few samples of this study predate the infection). Cell type and time point are not known.

This CDR3 reads CASSSDLPGLAADTQYF. Written as DNA, the CDR3 is TGTGCCAGCAGCTCAGACCTCCCGGGACTAGCGGCAGATACCCAGTATTTT. The chain links TRBV11-2 to TRBJ2-3; 11 nucleotides agree with TRBD2. This CDR3 spans 17 amino acids. Germline lookup yields CDR1 SGHAT and CDR2 FQNNGV. The whole variable domain, filled in from reference TRBV11-2 and TRBJ2-3, reads EAGVAQSPRYKIIEKRQSVAFWCNPISGHATLYWYQQILGQGPKLLIQFQNNGVVDDSQLPKDRFSAERLKGVDSTLKIQPAKLEDSAVYLCASSSDLPGLAADTQYFGPGTRLTVL.